Below, 26 T cell receptor beta chains from the same sample are listed, as sequenced in a study of neurological immune-mediated disorders. TCRdb re-called the 5' RACE reads through MiXCR, storing one row per CDR3 protein. The sample records 52,000 or so distinct CDR3 sequences, 4% being singletons. The specimen sequenced was CD4+ T cells from blood. The source is a woman between 40 and 50 years old with multiple sclerosis.

This clonotype was seen at least ten times. The chain employs TRBV14 and TRBJ1-2; D remains unclear. The CDR3 sequence is 15 residues long. V was shortened by 0 bases and J by 3 bases, with 11 bases between the two germline ends. Germline CDR1 and CDR2: SGHDN and FVKESK. The CDR3 sequence: CASSQETGWDYGYTF. CDR3 coding DNA: TGTGCCAGCAGCCAAGAAACTGGGTGGGACTATGGCTACACCTTC.

The sample holds many counts of this clonotype. The chain is built from TRBV11-2 and TRBJ2-1, with 9 bases identical to TRBD1. Unmatched junction bases numbered 7, after V lost 4 bases and J lost 3 bases. This CDR3 region has 16 residues. Germline lookup yields CDR1 SGHAT and CDR2 FQNNGV. The CDR3 reads CASSWPPGQGYNEQFF. The CDR3 nucleotides read TGTGCCAGCAGCTGGCCACCGGGACAGGGCTACAATGAGCAGTTCTTC.

The genes are TRBV11-2 and TRBJ1-1, with unresolved D. Germline CDR1 and CDR2: SGHAT and FQNNGV. The CDR3 has 13 amino acids. V dropped 5 bases and J dropped 4 bases, with 11 bases sitting between them. The CDR3 nucleotides read TGTGCCAGCAGCGCAGCCTCGGGCACTGAAGCTTTCTTT. Its translation: CASSAASGTEAFF.

The sample holds many counts of this clonotype. This chain links TRBV6-6 with TRBJ1-5; maybe TRBD1 (6 bases). The CDR3 runs 14 residues. Trimming took 4 bases from V and 7 from J, leaving 14 bases between them. CDR1 and CDR2 (germline): MNHNY, SVGAGI (reference sequence). CDR3 coding DNA: TGTGCCAGCAGTTCTGAACAGGGACGCCAGCCCCAGCATTTT. Protein sequence: CASSSEQGRQPQHF.

The table lists this clonotype with many counts. The V call is TRBV7-3, the J call TRBJ2-2; 13 nucleotides match TRBD2. This CDR3 contains 17 residues. V was clipped by 4 bases and J by 1 base; unmatched bases: 3. The germline V gene encodes CDR1 SGHTA and CDR2 FQGTGA. This CDR3 reads CASSSGLAGVNTGELFF. CDR3 DNA: TGTGCCAGCAGCTCCGGACTAGCGGGGGTGAACACCGGGGAGCTGTTTTTT.

This clonotype has ten or more counts. The genes are TRBV20-1 and TRBJ2-1; the match to TRBD2 covers 9 bases. Germline V lookup: CDR1 DFQATT, CDR2 SNEGSKA (reference sequence). This CDR3 region has 15 residues. V shed 3 bases and J 4 bases; nucleotides not matched to a gene: 7. The CDR3 DNA reads as TGCAGTGCTAGGGGCCTAGCGGGGAATTACAATGAGCAGTTCTTC. It translates to CSARGLAGNYNEQFF.

This clonotype occurred many times. The V gene is TRBV7-2, the J gene TRBJ1-2; maybe TRBD1 (5 bases). The CDR3 totals 13 residues. V was cut by 6 bases and J by 8 bases, with 16 bases left in between. Germline lookup yields CDR1 SGHTA and CDR2 FQGNSA. Here the CDR3 DNA reads TGTGCCAGCAGTTCTGCCGGGGGTGTGGGCTACACCTTC. Its protein is CASSSAGGVGYTF.

At least ten counts were recorded for this clonotype. The rearrangement links TRBV20-1 to TRBJ2-7; 8 positions agree with TRBD1. The CDR3 spans 14 residues. Germline V CDR1 and CDR2: DFQATT, SNEGSKA (reference sequence). V gave up 0 bases and J gave up 8 bases; unmatched junction bases: 9. The CDR3 is CSARDYRGRYQQYF. The CDR3 DNA is TGCAGTGCTAGAGATTACAGGGGGAGGTATCAGCAGTACTTC.

This clonotype was detected ten times or more. The V gene is TRBV3-1, the J gene TRBJ1-2; 7 bases agree with TRBD1. Germline V gene lookup returns CDR1 LGHDT and CDR2 YNNKEL (reference sequence). The CDR3 is 15 residues long. The J segment lost 0 bases and the V segment lost 4 bases, leaving 5 bases of the junction unmatched. CDR3 loop: CASSLRQGPNYGYTF. Written as DNA, the CDR3 is TGTGCCAGCAGCCTACGACAGGGTCCTAACTATGGCTACACCTTC. Full variable domain (missing parts from reference TRBV3-1 and TRBJ1-2): DTAVSQTPKYLVTQMGNDKSIKCEQNLGHDTMYWYKQDSKKFLKIMFSYNNKELIINETVPNRFSPKSPDKAHLNLHINSLELGDSAVYFCASSLRQGPNYGYTFGSGTRLTVV.

By share, this clonotype ranks as medium-sized. This chain joins TRBV5-1 and TRBJ2-1; no clear D gene. The CDR3 has 14 residues. V was trimmed by 0 bases and J by 8 bases, leaving 12 bases between them. Per germline, CDR1 SGHRS and CDR2 YFSETQ. CDR3 DNA: TGCGCCAGCAGCTTGGTGGCGTCTGGGGATGAGCAGTTCTTC. Its translation: CASSLVASGDEQFF. The full variable domain, its missing parts supplied by reference TRBV5-1 and TRBJ2-1, is KAGVTQTPRYLIKTRGQQVTLSCSPISGHRSVSWYQQTPGQGLQFLFEYFSETQRNKGNFPGRFSGRQFSNSRSEMNVSTLELGDSALYLCASSLVASGDEQFFGPGTRLTVL.

The sample holds many counts of this clonotype. Written as DNA, the CDR3 is TGTGCCAGCAGCTCAAGGGGCGCCGGCACCGGGGAGCTGTTTTTT. It encodes CASSSRGAGTGELFF. The chain couples TRBV7-6 to TRBJ2-2, with D tentatively TRBD1 (5 bases). Trimming shortened V by 4 bases and J by 4 bases, and 13 bases separated the two germline ends. Germline V CDR1 and CDR2: SGHVS, FNYEAQ. The CDR3 consists of 15 residues.

This clonotype came up many times. The chain employs TRBV10-3 and TRBJ2-3; tentatively, D is TRBD2 (6 bases). This CDR3 spans 17 amino acids. The germline V and J ends were trimmed by 5 bases and 0 bases, with 18 bases remaining between them. Germline V CDR1 and CDR2: ENHRY, SYGVKD. The CDR3 protein is CAISRTDSGYSTDTQYF. DNA for the CDR3: TGTGCCATCAGTCGCACCGACAGCGGGTATAGCACAGATACGCAGTATTTT.

At least ten counts were recorded for this clonotype. The CDR3 loop reads CASSLVPGPSTYNEQFF. The CDR3 DNA is TGTGCCAGCAGTTTAGTCCCGGGCCCCTCGACTTACAATGAGCAGTTCTTC. The genes are TRBV12-3 or TRBV12-4 and TRBJ2-1; D remains ambiguous. This CDR3 comprises 17 residues. Between the trimmed V and J ends, which lost 1 base and 4 bases, there was a span of 17 bases.

This clonotype was picked up many times. This chain links TRBV10-3 with TRBJ1-2; TRBD1 matches 10 bases. J gave up 7 bases and V 7 bases, and 6 bases lay outside the gene matches. Germline V gene sequence: CDR1 ENHRY, CDR2 SYGVKD. The CDR3 has 13 amino acids. The CDR3 DNA follows: TGTGCCATCAAGACAGGGGGCGCGGGTGGCTACACCTTC. As protein: CAIKTGGAGGYTF.

In its sample, this clonotype was seen many times. V and J are TRBV29-1 and TRBJ2-7; maybe TRBD1 (6 bases). Deletions cut 6 bases from V and 7 bases from J, with 13 bases between. From germline, CDR1 is SQVTM and CDR2 ANQGSEA. This CDR3 spans 11 amino acids. The DNA for the CDR3 is TGCAGCGTCACTACCGGGACAGAGCAGTACTTC. Protein: CSVTTGTEQYF.

This clonotype showed up many times. This rearrangement joins TRBV5-1 to TRBJ2-6; D remains unclear. This CDR3 contains 15 residues. Trimming took off 1 base at V and 0 bases at J, with 5 bases between the two ends. Germline lookup yields CDR1 SGHRS and CDR2 YFSETQ. The CDR3 DNA reads TGCGCCAGCAGCTTGCAGAGCTCTGGGGCCAACGTCCTGACTTTC. Its protein is CASSLQSSGANVLTF.

This clonotype was detected ten times or more. The gene calls are TRBV9 and TRBJ1-1; D possibly corresponds to TRBD1 (5 bases). Trimming shortened V by 2 bases and J by 3 bases, and 14 bases separated the two germline ends. The CDR3 contains 15 residues. In germline, CDR1 is SGDLS, CDR2 YYNGEE. CDR3 nucleotide sequence: TGTGCCAGCAGCGTGGGACTTTCGAGGGACACTGAAGCTTTCTTT. Its protein is CASSVGLSRDTEAFF.

The sample holds many counts of this clonotype. The chain recombines TRBV2 with TRBJ2-6; unclear D gene. The CDR3 has 13 residues. The V and J ends lost 4 bases and 4 bases respectively, with 5 bases between them. Per germline, CDR1 SNHLY and CDR2 FYNNEI. CDR3 DNA sequence: TGTGCCAGCAGTGGGGTGGGGGCCAACGTCCTGACTTTC. Translated: CASSGVGANVLTF.

This clonotype was detected ten times or more. The chain has TRBV4-2 and TRBJ2-7, with 9 bases matching TRBD1. CDR3 length: 15 residues. Germline lookup yields CDR1 LGHNA and CDR2 YNFKEQ. V dropped 2 bases and J dropped 5; count of bases not matched to a gene: 7. CDR3 protein: CASSQTGGNGDEQYF. In DNA form, the CDR3 reads TGTGCCAGCAGCCAAACAGGGGGCAATGGAGACGAGCAGTACTTC.

J is TRBJ2-1 and V is TRBV18; TRBD2 matches at 11 bases. The germline gives CDR1 KGHSH, CDR2 LQKENI. Germline trimming cut 3 bases from V and 5 bases from J; bases unmatched to any gene: 3. This CDR3 contains 15 residues. CDR3 DNA: TGTGCCAGCTCACCGCTAGCGGGGGGCGACAATGAGCAGTTCTTC. Protein: CASSPLAGGDNEQFF.

There are many counts of this clonotype. The chain links TRBV20-1 to TRBJ2-7; no definite D call. CDR1 is DFQATT, CDR2 SNEGSKA, per germline (reference sequence). Trimming shortened V by 0 bases and J by 8 bases, and 14 bases separated the two germline ends. The CDR3 is 13 amino acids. CDR3 protein: CSAREPGGKQQYF. CDR3 DNA: TGCAGTGCTAGAGAGCCCGGCGGCAAGCAGCAGTACTTC.

This clonotype was recorded at least ten times. The chain recombines TRBV5-1 with TRBJ2-6, with a possible D match to TRBD1 (5 bases). Trimming took 0 bases from V and 2 from J, leaving 9 bases between them. The CDR3 sequence is 16 residues long. Germline CDR1 SGHRS, CDR2 YFSETQ. The CDR3 sequence: CASSLGGPPGANVLTF. CDR3 coding DNA: TGCGCCAGCAGCTTGGGGGGCCCTCCTGGGGCCAACGTCCTGACTTTC. The variable domain in full, completed from reference TRBV5-1 and TRBJ2-6, reads KAGVTQTPRYLIKTRGQQVTLSCSPISGHRSVSWYQQTPGQGLQFLFEYFSETQRNKGNFPGRFSGRQFSNSRSEMNVSTLELGDSALYLCASSLGGPPGANVLTFGAGSRLTVL.

This clonotype was found many times. This sequence joins TRBV24-1 and TRBJ2-5; D is possibly TRBD1 (5 bases). This CDR3 is 14 amino acids long. V was shortened by 4 bases and J by 5 bases, with 13 bases between the two germline ends. Germline V gene data show CDR1 as KGHDR and CDR2 as SFDVKD. The CDR3 nucleotides are TGTGCCACCAGTGAAACCAGGGTTCGGGAGACCCAGTACTTC. It is translated as CATSETRVRETQYF.

This clonotype was found many times. This chain uses TRBV29-1 with TRBJ1-2; 7 bases are a match to TRBD1. The length of the CDR3 is 13 residues. CDR1 is SQVTM, CDR2 ANQGSEA, per germline. J lost 4 bases, V lost 6 bases, and 8 bases had no gene match. The DNA for the CDR3 is TGCAGCGTCGACAGGGACGGAGGCTATGGCTACACCTTC. Its protein product is CSVDRDGGYGYTF.

This clonotype appeared many times. The chain recombines TRBV18 with TRBJ2-1; 7 nucleotides line up with TRBD1. This CDR3 has 14 amino acids. The V segment lost 4 bases and the J segment 3 bases; nucleotides outside the gene matches: 3. From germline, CDR1 is KGHSH and CDR2 LQKENI. CDR3 DNA sequence: TGTGCCAGCTCACTAGGGACAGACTACAATGAGCAGTTCTTC. It encodes CASSLGTDYNEQFF.

Ten or more counts support this clonotype. The chain recombines TRBV5-1 with TRBJ2-7; maybe TRBD1 (6 bases). This CDR3 contains 14 residues. In germline, CDR1 is SGHRS, CDR2 YFSETQ. The V gene lost 0 bases and the J gene lost 7 bases, with 14 bases spanning the gap. CDR3 coding DNA: TGCGCCAGCAGCTTGGCAGCAGGGGTAGGGGAGCAGTACTTC. Amino acid sequence: CASSLAAGVGEQYF.